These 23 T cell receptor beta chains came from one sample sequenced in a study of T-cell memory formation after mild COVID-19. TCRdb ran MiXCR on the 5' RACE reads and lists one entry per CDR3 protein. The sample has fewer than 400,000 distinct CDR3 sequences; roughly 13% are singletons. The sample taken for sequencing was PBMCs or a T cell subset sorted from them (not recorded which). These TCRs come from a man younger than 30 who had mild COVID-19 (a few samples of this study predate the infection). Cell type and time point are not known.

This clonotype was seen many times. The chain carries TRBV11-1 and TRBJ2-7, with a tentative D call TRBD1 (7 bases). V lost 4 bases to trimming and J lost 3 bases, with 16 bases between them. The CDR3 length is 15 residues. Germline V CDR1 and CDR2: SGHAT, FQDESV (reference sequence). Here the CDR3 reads CASSSGQDYYYEQYF. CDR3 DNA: TGTGCCAGCAGCTCTGGACAGGACTACTACTACGAGCAGTACTTC.

The CDR3 DNA reads as TGCGCCAGCAGCATCGGGACAGGGGACTACGAGCAGTACTTC. Translating it yields CASSIGTGDYEQYF. The rearrangement uses TRBV5-1 and TRBJ2-7; TRBD1 aligns across 10 bases. CDR3 length equals 14 residues. Germline V gene data show CDR1 as SGHRS and CDR2 as YFSETQ. The junction had 4 bases not matched to a gene; V was cut back by 4 bases and J by 3 bases.

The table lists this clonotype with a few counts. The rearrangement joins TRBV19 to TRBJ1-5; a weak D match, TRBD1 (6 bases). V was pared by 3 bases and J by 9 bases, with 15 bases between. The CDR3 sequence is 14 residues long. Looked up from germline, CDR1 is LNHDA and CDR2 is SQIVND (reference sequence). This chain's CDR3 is CASSIGGGSWPQHF. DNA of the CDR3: TGTGCCAGTAGTATTGGAGGGGGAAGTTGGCCCCAGCATTTT.

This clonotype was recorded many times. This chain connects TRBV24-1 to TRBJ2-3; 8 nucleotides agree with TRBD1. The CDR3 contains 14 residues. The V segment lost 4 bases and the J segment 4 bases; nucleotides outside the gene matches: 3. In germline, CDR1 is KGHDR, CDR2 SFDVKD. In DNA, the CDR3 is TGTGCCACCAGTGAAGCGACAGGGGCAGATACGCAGTATTTT. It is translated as CATSEATGADTQYF.

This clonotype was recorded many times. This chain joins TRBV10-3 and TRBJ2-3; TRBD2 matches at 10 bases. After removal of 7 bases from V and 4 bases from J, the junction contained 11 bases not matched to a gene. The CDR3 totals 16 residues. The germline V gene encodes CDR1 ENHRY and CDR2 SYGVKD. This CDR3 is CAIKVASGGPADTQYF. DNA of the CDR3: TGTGCCATCAAAGTAGCTAGCGGGGGTCCCGCAGATACGCAGTATTTT.

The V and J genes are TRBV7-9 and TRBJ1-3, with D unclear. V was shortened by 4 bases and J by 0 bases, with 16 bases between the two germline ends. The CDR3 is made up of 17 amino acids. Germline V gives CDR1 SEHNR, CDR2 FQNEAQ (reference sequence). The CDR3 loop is CASSSGSAGLSGNTIYF. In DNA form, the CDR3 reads TGTGCCAGCAGCTCCGGCAGCGCAGGCCTCTCTGGAAACACCATATATTTT.

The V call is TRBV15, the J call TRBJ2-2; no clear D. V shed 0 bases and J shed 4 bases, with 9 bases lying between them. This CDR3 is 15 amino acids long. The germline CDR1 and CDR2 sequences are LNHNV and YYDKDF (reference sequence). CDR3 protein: CATSRDPGVTGELFF. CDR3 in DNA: TGTGCCACCAGCAGAGATCCTGGCGTCACCGGGGAGCTGTTTTTT. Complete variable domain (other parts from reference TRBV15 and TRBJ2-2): DAMVIQNPRYQVTQFGKPVTLSCSQTLNHNVMYWYQQKSSQAPKLLFHYYDKDFNNEADTPDNFQSRRPNTSFCFLDIRSPGLGDTAMYLCATSRDPGVTGELFFGEGSRLTVL.

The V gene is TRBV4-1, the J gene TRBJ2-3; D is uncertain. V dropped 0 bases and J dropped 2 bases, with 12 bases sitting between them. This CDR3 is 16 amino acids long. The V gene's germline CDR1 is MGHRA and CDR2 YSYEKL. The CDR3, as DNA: TGCGCCAGCAGCCAAGATGTGTCGACACACACAGATACGCAGTATTTT. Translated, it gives CASSQDVSTHTDTQYF.

The CDR3 loop is CASSQGIGRWGTGELFF. The CDR3 coding sequence is TGTGCCAGCAGCCAAGGGATCGGGAGATGGGGCACCGGGGAGCTGTTTTTT. The chain uses TRBV4-2 and TRBJ2-2, with TRBD2 as a possible D gene (6 bases). The CDR3 has 17 amino acids. V was shortened by 1 base and J by 4 bases, with 16 bases between the two germline ends. Germline CDR1 and CDR2: LGHNA and YNFKEQ.

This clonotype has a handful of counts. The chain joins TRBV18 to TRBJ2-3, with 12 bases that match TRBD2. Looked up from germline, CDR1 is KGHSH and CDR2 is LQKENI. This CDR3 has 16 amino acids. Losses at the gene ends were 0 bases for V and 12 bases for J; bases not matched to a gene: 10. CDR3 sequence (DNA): TGTGCCAGCTCACCACCGACTAGCGGGGGACCAATGTCACAGTATTTT. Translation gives CASSPPTSGGPMSQYF.

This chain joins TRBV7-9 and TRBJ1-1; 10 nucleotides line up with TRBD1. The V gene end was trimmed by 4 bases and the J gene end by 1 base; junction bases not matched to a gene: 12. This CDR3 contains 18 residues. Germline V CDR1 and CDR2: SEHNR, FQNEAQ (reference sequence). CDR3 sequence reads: CASSSSDRGMIGNTEAFF. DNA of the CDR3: TGTGCCAGCAGCTCCTCGGACAGGGGGATGATAGGGAACACTGAAGCTTTCTTT.

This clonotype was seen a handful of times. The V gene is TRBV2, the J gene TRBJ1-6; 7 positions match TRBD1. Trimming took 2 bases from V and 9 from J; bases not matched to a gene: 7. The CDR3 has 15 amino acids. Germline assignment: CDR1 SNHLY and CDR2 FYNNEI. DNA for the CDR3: TGTGCCAGCAGTGAATCTGGGACAGTCCCTTCACCCCTCCACTTT. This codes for CASSESGTVPSPLHF.

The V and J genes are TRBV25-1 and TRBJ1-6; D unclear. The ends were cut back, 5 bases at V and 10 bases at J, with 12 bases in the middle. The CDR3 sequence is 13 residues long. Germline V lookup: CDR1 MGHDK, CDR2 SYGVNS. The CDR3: CASSSPAFSPLHF. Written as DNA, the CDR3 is TGTGCCAGCAGTTCTCCGGCATTCTCACCCCTCCACTTT.

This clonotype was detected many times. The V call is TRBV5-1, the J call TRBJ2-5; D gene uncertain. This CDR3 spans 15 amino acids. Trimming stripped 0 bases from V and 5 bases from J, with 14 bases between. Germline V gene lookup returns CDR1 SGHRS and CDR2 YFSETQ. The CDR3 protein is CASSLAPPGVETQYF. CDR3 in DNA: TGCGCCAGCAGCTTGGCACCCCCCGGAGTGGAGACCCAGTACTTC.

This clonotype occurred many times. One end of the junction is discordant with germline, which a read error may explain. DNA of the CDR3: TGCGCCAGCAGCCAAGGGACAGGGAGCGGGCGGAATTTT. It is translated as CASSQGTGSGRNF. This rearrangement joins TRBV4-1 to TRBJ2-3; 8 bases fit TRBD1. The germline gives CDR1 MGHRA, CDR2 YSYEKL. The CDR3 runs to 13 residues.

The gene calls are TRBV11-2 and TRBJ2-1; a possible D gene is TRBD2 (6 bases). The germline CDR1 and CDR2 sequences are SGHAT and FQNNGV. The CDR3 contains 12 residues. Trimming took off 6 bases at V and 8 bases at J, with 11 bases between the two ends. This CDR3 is CASREGWDEQFF. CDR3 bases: TGTGCCAGCAGGGAGGGATGGGATGAGCAGTTCTTC.

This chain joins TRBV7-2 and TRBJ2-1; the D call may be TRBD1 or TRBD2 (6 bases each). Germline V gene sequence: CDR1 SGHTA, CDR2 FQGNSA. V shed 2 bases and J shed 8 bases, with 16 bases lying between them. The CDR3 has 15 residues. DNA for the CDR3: TGTGCCAGCAGCTTAAGGAGGGGGGCAGTATATGAGCAGTTCTTC. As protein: CASSLRRGAVYEQFF.

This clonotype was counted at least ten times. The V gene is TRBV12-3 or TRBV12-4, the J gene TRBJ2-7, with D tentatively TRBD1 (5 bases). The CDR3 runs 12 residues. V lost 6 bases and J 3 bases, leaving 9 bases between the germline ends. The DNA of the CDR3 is TGTGCCAGCAGCTTGACAGTCTACGAGCAGTACTTC. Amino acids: CASSLTVYEQYF.

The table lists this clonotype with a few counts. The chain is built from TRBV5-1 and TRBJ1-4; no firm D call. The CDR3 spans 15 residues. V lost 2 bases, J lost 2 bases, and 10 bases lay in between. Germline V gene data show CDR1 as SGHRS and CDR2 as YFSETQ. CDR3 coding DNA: TGCGCCAGCAGCTTCGAGGCTTCGACTAATGAAAAACTGTTTTTT. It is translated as CASSFEASTNEKLFF.

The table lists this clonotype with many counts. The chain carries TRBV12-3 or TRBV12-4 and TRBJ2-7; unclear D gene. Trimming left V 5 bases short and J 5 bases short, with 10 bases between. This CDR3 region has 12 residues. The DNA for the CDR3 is TGTGCCAGCAGTCGCCAGTGGCACGAGCAGTACGTC. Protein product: CASSRQWHEQYV.

DNA for the CDR3: TGTGCCAGCAGCTCCGACGGGGGGACAGATACGCAGTATTTT. Its translation: CASSSDGGTDTQYF. This rearrangement joins TRBV7-3 to TRBJ2-3; 7 bases match TRBD2. Unmatched junction bases numbered 4, after V lost 4 bases and J lost 3 bases. This CDR3 region has 14 residues. The germline V gene encodes CDR1 SGHTA and CDR2 FQGTGA.

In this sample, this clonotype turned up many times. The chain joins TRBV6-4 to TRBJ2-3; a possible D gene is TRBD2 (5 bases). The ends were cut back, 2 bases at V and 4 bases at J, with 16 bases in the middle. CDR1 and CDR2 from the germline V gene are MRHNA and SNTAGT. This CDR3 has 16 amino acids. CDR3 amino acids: CASSDNVASMADTQYF. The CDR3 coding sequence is TGTGCCAGCAGTGACAACGTTGCTAGCATGGCAGATACGCAGTATTTT.

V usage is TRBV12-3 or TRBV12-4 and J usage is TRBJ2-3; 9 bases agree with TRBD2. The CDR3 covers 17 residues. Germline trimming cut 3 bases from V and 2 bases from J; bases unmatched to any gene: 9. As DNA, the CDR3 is TGTGCCAGCAGTTTTTGGCGGCTAGCGGGGTTCACAGATACGCAGTATTTT. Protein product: CASSFWRLAGFTDTQYF.